The 28 T cell receptor beta chains listed next were all sequenced from one sample in a study of low-dose radiotherapy and immunotherapy resistance in tumors. Alpha- and beta-chain coverage of first-strand cDNA came from TRAV- and TRBV-specific primers. For amplifying TCRs, the PCR ran for around 20 cycles with Phusion, which was used together with a constant-region primer and the adapter on the V primers. Each CDR3 protein gets one entry after TCRdb re-called the reads with MiXCR. Of around 64,000 distinct CDR3 sequences listed, around 27% are singletons. Time point here: before trial treatment. This specimen was PBMCs, taken before treatment. The receptors shown here come from a male donor with rectosigmoid adenocarcinoma.

Many counts were recorded for this clonotype. CDR3 sequence reads: CASSYEAGGYNEQFF. DNA of the CDR3: TGTGCCAGCAGTTACGAGGCGGGAGGCTACAATGAGCAGTTCTTC. This chain connects TRBV6-2 or TRBV6-3 to TRBJ2-1, with 8 bases that match TRBD2. Germline V gene data show CDR1 as MNHEY and CDR2 as SVGEGT. The CDR3 totals 15 residues. V trimming: 2 bases; J trimming: 3 bases; junction bases outside the gene matches: 3.

This clonotype was detected many times. The J gene is TRBJ1-5, the V gene TRBV7-2, with D unresolved. The germline V and J ends were trimmed by 1 base and 5 bases, with 6 bases remaining between them. The CDR3 extends over 13 amino acids. Per germline, CDR1 SGHTA and CDR2 FQGNSA. This CDR3 is CASSLVNDQPQHF. The CDR3 region has the DNA TGTGCCAGCAGCTTAGTGAACGATCAGCCCCAGCATTTT.

There are many counts of this clonotype. The V gene is TRBV18, the J gene TRBJ2-7; the D gene is possibly TRBD1 (5 bases). This CDR3 is built from 12 residues. V was pared by 3 bases and J by 6 bases, with 9 bases between. CDR1 is KGHSH and CDR2 is LQKENI in the germline V gene. Here the CDR3 reads CASSPRVGEQYF. CDR3 nucleotides: TGTGCCAGCTCACCCAGGGTTGGCGAGCAGTACTTC. Based on the CDR3 plus reference TRBV18 and TRBJ2-7, the full variable domain is NAGVMQNPRHLVRRRGQEARLRCSPMKGHSHVYWYRQLPEEGLKFMVYLQKENIIDESGMPKERFSAEFPKEGPSILRIQQVVRGDSAAYFCASSPRVGEQYFGPGTRLTVT.

This clonotype was found many times. V gene TRBV24-1 combines with J gene TRBJ2-1, with D perhaps matching TRBD1 (6 bases). CDR1 and CDR2 (germline): KGHDR, SFDVKD. Trimming pared 4 bases from V and 7 bases from J, leaving 13 bases between. The CDR3 sequence is 14 residues long. The CDR3 spells CATSDPTGWNEQFF. The CDR3 DNA sequence: TGTGCCACCAGTGACCCCACAGGGTGGAATGAGCAGTTCTTC.

This clonotype was seen repeatedly, ten times or more. The CDR3 DNA is TGTGCCAGCAGCTCCGACGCATCAGCGGGGGCCGCCAAAAACATTCAGTACTTC. This gives the protein CASSSDASAGAAKNIQYF. The rearrangement joins TRBV7-9 to TRBJ2-4, with 8 bases identical to TRBD2. V lost 4 bases to trimming and J lost 1 base; unmatched junction nucleotides: 12. Germline-derived CDR1 and CDR2 are SEHNR and FQNEAQ (reference sequence). The CDR3 is 18 amino acids. The full variable domain, its missing parts supplied by reference TRBV7-9 and TRBJ2-4, is DTGVSQNPRHKITKRGQNVTFRCDPISEHNRLYWYRQTLGQGPEFLTYFQNEAQLEKSRLLSDRFSAERPKGSFSTLEIQRTEQGDSAMYLCASSSDASAGAAKNIQYFGAGTRLSVL.

This clonotype was detected a few times. CDR3 DNA sequence: TGTGCCTGGAATAAGGAGGTTAGGAGGAATTCACCCCTCCACTTT. It translates to CAWNKEVRRNSPLHF. J is TRBJ1-6 and V is TRBV30; D remains ambiguous. Trimming cost V 4 bases and J 7 bases, with 17 bases left between them. This CDR3 is 15 amino acids long. Per the germline V gene, CDR1 is GTSNPN and CDR2 is SVGIG (reference sequence).

This clonotype showed up many times. The chain carries TRBV3-1 and TRBJ1-2; D unresolved. The V end was cut by 3 bases, the J end by 7 bases, with 15 bases between. Germline V gene lookup returns CDR1 LGHDT and CDR2 YNNKEL (reference sequence). This CDR3 is 14 amino acids long. CDR3 in DNA: TGTGCCAGCAGCCATTACCGCTCGTCTGGTGGCTACACCTTC. Translating gives CASSHYRSSGGYTF.

This clonotype has ten or more counts. The genes are TRBV27 and TRBJ1-2; D uncertain. Germline values: CDR1 MNHEY, CDR2 SMNVEV (reference sequence). CDR3 length: 12 residues. The V end was cut by 5 bases, the J end by 14 bases, with 18 bases between. CDR3 in DNA: TGTGCCAGCAGTCCAGGAACAGACCTCAGGACCTTC. Protein: CASSPGTDLRTF.

Turning to this clonotype: A read error is likely here: a far larger clone is one base away. J is TRBJ2-7 and V is TRBV18, with 9 nucleotides matching TRBD2. CDR1 and CDR2 (germline): KGHSH, LQKENI. The CDR3 contains 14 residues. Germline trimming cut 5 bases from V and 7 bases from J; bases unmatched to any gene: 9. CDR3 sequence: CASSTRLADNEQYF. CDR3 bases: TGTGCCAGCTCAACAAGACTAGCGGACAATGAGCAGTACTTC. Combining the CDR3 with reference TRBV18 and TRBJ2-7 gives the whole variable domain NAGVMQNPRHLVRRRGQEARLRCSPMKGHSHVYWYRQLPEEGLKFMVYLQKENIIDESGMPKERFSAEFPKEGPSILRIQQVVRGDSAAYFCASSTRLADNEQYFGPGTRLTVT.

This clonotype was recorded many times. The chain combines TRBV3-1 with TRBJ2-2, with D perhaps assigned TRBD1 or TRBD2 (5 bases each). With 6 bases removed from V and 9 bases from J, the gap between germline ends came to 11 bases. Germline CDR1 LGHDT, CDR2 YNNKEL (reference sequence). This CDR3 has 12 residues. CDR3 DNA: TGTGCCAGCAGTTGGGGGTGCCGGGAGCTGTTTTTT. Its translation: CASSWGCRELFF.

The J gene is TRBJ2-7, the V gene TRBV18; D ambiguous. Germline V CDR1 and CDR2: KGHSH, LQKENI. V dropped 0 bases and J dropped 7 bases, with 16 bases sitting between them. This CDR3 has 15 amino acids. CDR3 DNA sequence: TGTGCCAGCTCACCACCGGCAGGCATCTTGGGGGAGCAGTACTTC. This gives the protein CASSPPAGILGEQYF.

This clonotype was counted a few times. The genes are TRBV7-8 and TRBJ1-2, with D perhaps TRBD1 (5 bases). There are 14 residues in the CDR3. Germline V CDR1 and CDR2: SGHVS, FQNEAQ. The ends were cut back, 3 bases at V and 2 bases at J, with 10 bases in the middle. This CDR3 reads CASSFLGGNYGYTF. The CDR3 region has the DNA TGTGCCAGCAGCTTCCTCGGGGGGAACTATGGCTACACCTTC.

This clonotype came up many times. The chain has TRBV4-1 and TRBJ2-1; TRBD2 aligns across 13 bases. In germline, CDR1 is MGHRA, CDR2 YSYEKL. The junction had 10 bases not matched to a gene; V was cut back by 4 bases and J by 4 bases. There are 18 residues in the CDR3. CDR3 region: CASSRGLAGVSAYNEQFF. Written as DNA, the CDR3 is TGCGCCAGCAGCCGAGGACTAGCGGGAGTCTCGGCTTACAATGAGCAGTTCTTC.

In its sample, this clonotype was seen many times. This rearrangement joins TRBV7-2 to TRBJ1-3, with unresolved D. V was shortened by 5 bases and J by 0 bases, with 14 bases between the two germline ends. Per the germline V gene, CDR1 is SGHTA and CDR2 is FQGNSA. CDR3 length equals 16 residues. CDR3 in amino acids: CASSPAPMSSGNTIYF. CDR3 coding DNA: TGTGCCAGCAGCCCGGCTCCTATGAGCTCTGGAAACACCATATATTTT.

This clonotype was seen repeatedly, ten times or more. This chain uses TRBV24-1 with TRBJ2-1; 9 bases fit TRBD2. With V trimmed by 4 bases and J by 8 bases, 20 bases remained unmatched. This CDR3 spans 19 amino acids. Germline V lookup: CDR1 KGHDR, CDR2 SFDVKD. CDR3 in DNA: TGTGCCACCAGTGACCCCGCCCAGGGCTCTAGCGGGAAGTTCGATGAGCAGTTCTTC. This translates into CATSDPAQGSSGKFDEQFF.

The chain couples TRBV12-3 or TRBV12-4 to TRBJ2-5; D may be TRBD1 (6 bases). CDR3 length: 13 residues. V lost 6 bases, J lost 4 bases, and 12 bases lay in between. The CDR3 nucleotides read TGTGCCAGCAGAGAACAGGGCAGAGAGACCCAGTACTTC. The encoded protein is CASREQGRETQYF.

In its sample, this clonotype was seen many times. This chain uses TRBV2 with TRBJ1-2; D might be TRBD1 (6 bases). Germline CDR1 is SNHLY and CDR2 is FYNNEI. Trimming pared 3 bases from V and 2 bases from J, leaving 7 bases between. This CDR3 has 13 amino acids. CDR3 loop: CASSEGGNYGYTF. CDR3 in DNA: TGTGCCAGCAGTGAGGGGGGCAACTATGGCTACACCTTC.

The V gene is TRBV6-5, the J gene TRBJ2-1; D unresolved. Germline CDR1 and CDR2: MNHEY and SVGAGI. The CDR3 is 16 residues long. Trimming stripped 2 bases from V and 0 bases from J, with 11 bases between. The CDR3, as DNA: TGTGCCAGCAGTTACAACACCTTGAGCTCCTACAATGAGCAGTTCTTC. Amino acids: CASSYNTLSSYNEQFF.

At least ten counts were recorded for this clonotype. V gene TRBV24-1 combines with J gene TRBJ2-3; D is perhaps TRBD1 or TRBD2 (5 bases each). The CDR3 loop spans 15 amino acids. Trimming stripped 9 bases from V and 2 bases from J, with 17 bases between. Per the germline V gene, CDR1 is KGHDR and CDR2 is SFDVKD. The CDR3 spells CATSRGKTDTDTQYF. The CDR3 DNA sequence: TGTGCCACCTCCCGAGGGAAGACAGACACAGATACGCAGTATTTT.

This clonotype was observed at least ten times. This rearrangement joins TRBV2 to TRBJ2-1; D ambiguous. V gave up 6 bases and J gave up 1 base, with 4 bases separating them. CDR1 SNHLY and CDR2 FYNNEI come from the germline V gene. The CDR3 extends over 12 amino acids. For the CDR3, the DNA is TGTGCCAGCAGCTATTCCTACAATGAGCAGTTCTTC. This encodes CASSYSYNEQFF.

This chain connects TRBV7-8 to TRBJ2-4; D is unclear. Germline lookup yields CDR1 SGHVS and CDR2 FQNEAQ. The CDR3 is 14 amino acids. V shed 5 bases and J shed 8 bases, with 16 bases lying between them. The CDR3 DNA reads as TGTGCCAGCAGCCCGTCCCGCCAAGGAGACATTCAGTACTTC. Translated: CASSPSRQGDIQYF.

Concerning this clonotype itself: A read error likely explains this, since a far larger clone differs by one base. The genes are TRBV3-1 and TRBJ2-7, with 7 bases matching TRBD2. V shed 4 bases, J shed 7 bases, and the junction held 7 bases outside the gene matches. This CDR3 has 13 amino acids. Germline V lookup: CDR1 LGHDT, CDR2 YNNKEL (reference sequence). CDR3 region: CASSRTSESEQYF. The CDR3 DNA sequence: TGTGCCAGCAGCCGTACTAGCGAGAGTGAGCAGTACTTC.

This clonotype was recorded at least ten times. The chain combines TRBV3-1 with TRBJ2-7; D unresolved. V lost 4 bases and J 5 bases, leaving 15 bases between the germline ends. Per germline, CDR1 LGHDT and CDR2 YNNKEL (reference sequence). The CDR3 contains 14 residues. CDR3 region: CASSPLWGGHEQYF. For the CDR3, the DNA is TGTGCCAGCAGCCCCCTGTGGGGTGGCCACGAGCAGTACTTC.

This clonotype came up many times. V usage is TRBV29-1 and J usage is TRBJ2-1, with D maybe TRBD2 (6 bases). Germline V gene lookup returns CDR1 SQVTM and CDR2 ANQGSEA. Trimming pared 6 bases from V and 3 bases from J, leaving 12 bases between. The CDR3 runs to 13 residues. CDR3 residues: CSVGLTSYNEQFF. CDR3 coding DNA: TGCAGCGTCGGTTTGACTAGCTACAATGAGCAGTTCTTC.

In its sample, this clonotype was seen many times. The rearrangement joins TRBV14 to TRBJ2-2; TRBD2 matches at 13 bases. Germline trimming cut 2 bases from V and 3 bases from J; bases unmatched to any gene: 3. Per germline, CDR1 SGHDN and CDR2 FVKESK. The CDR3 is 17 amino acids. CDR3 sequence (DNA): TGTGCCAGCAGCCAAACTAGCGGGAGGGCCTACACCGGGGAGCTGTTTTTT. This gives the protein CASSQTSGRAYTGELFF.

This clonotype was seen many times. The J gene is TRBJ2-1, the V gene TRBV18; D call uncertain. Per the germline V gene, CDR1 is KGHSH and CDR2 is LQKENI. Trimming pared 3 bases from V and 2 bases from J, leaving 20 bases between. The CDR3 length is 18 residues. The CDR3 is CASSPRPSTAVTYNEQFF. Written as DNA, the CDR3 is TGTGCCAGCTCACCGAGGCCGAGTACAGCCGTCACCTACAATGAGCAGTTCTTC.

This clonotype was picked up many times. The genes are TRBV19 and TRBJ2-1; a possible D gene is TRBD2 (7 bases). The V end lost 5 bases, the J end lost 6 bases, and 11 bases lay between the germline ends. Germline CDR1 reads LNHDA; CDR2 reads SQIVND (reference sequence). The CDR3 is 13 amino acids. The CDR3 protein is CASSRGGGNEQFF. The CDR3 bases are TGTGCCAGTAGTCGAGGGGGGGGCAATGAGCAGTTCTTC.

This clonotype came up many times. V gene TRBV29-1 combines with J gene TRBJ2-1, with 11 positions matching TRBD2. Losses at the gene ends were 7 bases for V and 4 bases for J; bases not matched to a gene: 6. Germline assignment: CDR1 SQVTM and CDR2 ANQGSEA. The CDR3 totals 14 residues. The CDR3 protein is CSAVTSGGYNEQFF. In DNA, the CDR3 is TGCAGCGCCGTAACTAGCGGGGGATACAATGAGCAGTTCTTC.